The rows below give T cell receptor beta chains drawn from one sample of a study of blood T cells in healthy people across ages. TCRdb re-called the 5' RACE reads with MiXCR, one entry per CDR3 protein. Among approximately 760,000 distinct CDR3 sequences listed, roughly 25% were seen once. These same records also appear under a second study, on T cells of mothers and their children.

Sequenced: blood. Source of these receptors: a boy aged 10-17 years in good health. Each CDR3 is given with its conserved first and last residue. The order of the fields is CDR3 DNA, CDR3 protein, D gene, V gene, clone size, J gene. D genes are given only for firm matches. Rows give clone size only sometimes, using once, few, many, or a class for an expanded clone.

cdr3_nt: TGTGCCAGCAGTTTAGACGGGCCCGCCGCGGAGACCCAGTACTTC
cdr3_aa: CASSLDGPAAETQYF
d_call: .
v_call: TRBV12-3/TRBV12-4
clone_size: few
j_call: TRBJ2-5

cdr3_nt: TGTGCCAGCAGCTTACGAGGGAAACGGGACAATGAGCAGTTCTTC
cdr3_aa: CASSLRGKRDNEQFF
d_call: .
v_call: TRBV7-8
clone_size: .
j_call: TRBJ2-1

cdr3_nt: TGTGCCAGCTCATCCCTCCGGGACAGGGTACACAATGAGCAGTTCTTC
cdr3_aa: CASSSLRDRVHNEQFF
d_call: TRBD1
v_call: TRBV18
clone_size: .
j_call: TRBJ2-1

cdr3_nt: TGTGCCAGCAGTTTAGCCCTGGGCGTCTACGAGCAGTACTTC
cdr3_aa: CASSLALGVYEQYF
d_call: .
v_call: TRBV12-3/TRBV12-4
clone_size: few
j_call: TRBJ2-7

cdr3_nt: TGTGCCAGCAGCTCAAGGCCAGGGACGTGGGAGACCCAGTACTTC
cdr3_aa: CASSSRPGTWETQYF
d_call: .
v_call: TRBV7-2
clone_size: .
j_call: TRBJ2-5

cdr3_nt: TGTGCCAGCAGCCCTGGGGACTTCACAGATACGCAGTATTTT
cdr3_aa: CASSPGDFTDTQYF
d_call: .
v_call: TRBV7-9
clone_size: few
j_call: TRBJ2-3

cdr3_nt: TGTGCCAGCAGTTTGAGGGGGCCCAAGGCCAATGAGCAGTTCTTC
cdr3_aa: CASSLRGPKANEQFF
d_call: TRBD1
v_call: TRBV12-3/TRBV12-4
clone_size: .
j_call: TRBJ2-1

cdr3_nt: TGTGCCAGCAGCTTCACACAGGGACGAGAAAAACTGCTTTTT
cdr3_aa: CASSFTQGREKLLF
d_call: .
v_call: TRBV7-9
clone_size: .
j_call: TRBJ1-4

cdr3_nt: TGTGCCAGCAGTTCAGGGGACATAGGGGGCTACACCTTC
cdr3_aa: CASSSGDIGGYTF
d_call: .
v_call: TRBV12-3/TRBV12-4
clone_size: .
j_call: TRBJ1-2

cdr3_nt: TGTGCCAGCAGAAAGACAGGGGGCTCCTACGAGCAGTACTTC
cdr3_aa: CASRKTGGSYEQYF
d_call: TRBD1
v_call: TRBV12-3/TRBV12-4
clone_size: few
j_call: TRBJ2-7

cdr3_nt: TGTGCCAGCAGTCACGGACCCACAGATACGCAGTATTTT
cdr3_aa: CASSHGPTDTQYF
d_call: .
v_call: TRBV27
clone_size: .
j_call: TRBJ2-3

cdr3_nt: TGTGCCATCACCCGGGACAGGGGGCTCCAAGAGACCCAGTACTTC
cdr3_aa: CAITRDRGLQETQYF
d_call: TRBD1
v_call: TRBV10-3
clone_size: .
j_call: TRBJ2-5

cdr3_nt: TGTGCCAGCAGCATTCGTAGCGGAAGCACAGATACGCAGTATTTT
cdr3_aa: CASSIRSGSTDTQYF
d_call: .
v_call: TRBV7-2
clone_size: .
j_call: TRBJ2-3

cdr3_nt: TGTGCCAGCAGCCAAGACTTCGGGCAGGAGACCCAGTACTTC
cdr3_aa: CASSQDFGQETQYF
d_call: .
v_call: TRBV3-1
clone_size: few
j_call: TRBJ2-5

cdr3_nt: TGTGCCAGCAGTTCCCTACCTATCGGGCCCCTCCACTTT
cdr3_aa: CASSSLPIGPLHF
d_call: .
v_call: TRBV12-3/TRBV12-4
clone_size: .
j_call: TRBJ1-6

cdr3_nt: TGTGCCAGCAGCCAAGATGGGCGGGACAGGGGCCATGGCTACACCTTC
cdr3_aa: CASSQDGRDRGHGYTF
d_call: TRBD1
v_call: TRBV4-2
clone_size: few
j_call: TRBJ1-2

cdr3_nt: TGCGCCAGCAGCCAAGATCCGGGAGGTGAAGAAAAACTGTTTTTT
cdr3_aa: CASSQDPGGEEKLFF
d_call: .
v_call: TRBV4-3
clone_size: few
j_call: TRBJ1-4

cdr3_nt: TGCGCCAGCAGCCCCCGGGACAGGGACATAGATACGCAGTATTTT
cdr3_aa: CASSPRDRDIDTQYF
d_call: TRBD1
v_call: TRBV4-3
clone_size: .
j_call: TRBJ2-3

cdr3_nt: TGCAGCGTTGAAGATCTTCCTGGCTATGGCTACACCTTC
cdr3_aa: CSVEDLPGYGYTF
d_call: .
v_call: TRBV29-1
clone_size: few
j_call: TRBJ1-2

cdr3_nt: TGTGCCAGCAGCTTAGGGAGGGCGGAGAACACTGAAGCTTTCTTT
cdr3_aa: CASSLGRAENTEAFF
d_call: .
v_call: TRBV13
clone_size: .
j_call: TRBJ1-1

cdr3_nt: TGTGCCAGCAGCGCCCGACTAGCGGGGTGGGAGACCCAGTACTTC
cdr3_aa: CASSARLAGWETQYF
d_call: TRBD2
v_call: TRBV7-2
clone_size: few
j_call: TRBJ2-5

cdr3_nt: TGCAGCGTTTGGGGGACTAGCGTCTTGGGGATTCAAGAGACCCAGTACTTC
cdr3_aa: CSVWGTSVLGIQETQYF
d_call: TRBD2
v_call: TRBV29-1
clone_size: few
j_call: TRBJ2-5

cdr3_nt: TGTGCCAGCAGAAGGACAGGGGGCGGCTGTGGCTACACCTTC
cdr3_aa: CASRRTGGGCGYTF
d_call: .
v_call: TRBV21-1
clone_size: .
j_call: TRBJ1-2

cdr3_nt: TGTGCCAGCAGCAACAGGGGGCGCCCCGGGAACACTGAAGCTTTCTTT
cdr3_aa: CASSNRGRPGNTEAFF
d_call: TRBD1
v_call: TRBV7-2
clone_size: .
j_call: TRBJ1-1

cdr3_nt: TGTGCCAGCAGCCAAGGGCGGGATCGGACTGAAGCTTTCTTT
cdr3_aa: CASSQGRDRTEAFF
d_call: .
v_call: TRBV3-1
clone_size: .
j_call: TRBJ1-1

cdr3_nt: TGTGCCATTCGGGGAGGGGACAGCGTTAACAATGAGCAGTTCTTC
cdr3_aa: CAIRGGDSVNNEQFF
d_call: .
v_call: TRBV10-3
clone_size: few
j_call: TRBJ2-1

cdr3_nt: TGTGCCAGCAGCTTTCGGTTTGGGCCCTCTGGGGCCAACGTCCTGACTTTC
cdr3_aa: CASSFRFGPSGANVLTF
d_call: .
v_call: TRBV11-2
clone_size: few
j_call: TRBJ2-6

cdr3_nt: TGCAGTGCTAGTGCGGCTAGCGTACACACAGATACGCAGTATTTT
cdr3_aa: CSASAASVHTDTQYF
d_call: .
v_call: TRBV20-1
clone_size: few
j_call: TRBJ2-3

cdr3_nt: TGCGCCAGCAGCCAAGGGGTTGGGGGCTACACCTTC
cdr3_aa: CASSQGVGGYTF
d_call: .
v_call: TRBV4-1
clone_size: few
j_call: TRBJ1-2

cdr3_nt: TGTGCCAGCAGCCAGGGACAGGTCCCTACTTTGGACACTGAAGCTTTCTTT
cdr3_aa: CASSQGQVPTLDTEAFF
d_call: TRBD1
v_call: TRBV3-1
clone_size: once
j_call: TRBJ1-1

cdr3_nt: TGCAGCGCAGAGGGGGGACCTAATGAAAAACTGTTTTTT
cdr3_aa: CSAEGGPNEKLFF
d_call: .
v_call: TRBV29-1
clone_size: few
j_call: TRBJ1-4

cdr3_nt: TGCGCCAGCAGCAGGGACCCGGGCAATGAAAAACTGTTTTTT
cdr3_aa: CASSRDPGNEKLFF
d_call: .
v_call: TRBV5-1
clone_size: .
j_call: TRBJ1-4

cdr3_nt: TGCGCCAGCAGCCTAGCGACCACGGCGGACATTCAGTACTTC
cdr3_aa: CASSLATTADIQYF
d_call: .
v_call: TRBV4-1
clone_size: few
j_call: TRBJ2-4

cdr3_nt: TGCAGCGTTGAAGATAACTACCAAGAGACCCAGTACTTC
cdr3_aa: CSVEDNYQETQYF
d_call: .
v_call: TRBV29-1
clone_size: .
j_call: TRBJ2-5

cdr3_nt: TGTGCCAGCAGTTACTCAGGGGCAGGGCCCACCAAAAACATTCAGTACTTC
cdr3_aa: CASSYSGAGPTKNIQYF
d_call: .
v_call: TRBV6-6
clone_size: few
j_call: TRBJ2-4

cdr3_nt: TGTGCCAGTGGACAGCACGGGGCCTACGAGCAGTACTTC
cdr3_aa: CASGQHGAYEQYF
d_call: .
v_call: TRBV2
clone_size: .
j_call: TRBJ2-7

cdr3_nt: TGCAGTGCTAGAGATACTAGCGGGGCATCCTACGAGCAGTACTTC
cdr3_aa: CSARDTSGASYEQYF
d_call: TRBD2
v_call: TRBV20-1
clone_size: .
j_call: TRBJ2-7

cdr3_nt: TGTGCCAGCAGCTTTTCAAGTGGCCAGCCCCAGCATTTT
cdr3_aa: CASSFSSGQPQHF
d_call: .
v_call: TRBV5-6
clone_size: few
j_call: TRBJ1-5

cdr3_nt: TGTGCCAGCAGCAACAGGGAATTGGAGACCCAGTACTTC
cdr3_aa: CASSNRELETQYF
d_call: .
v_call: TRBV12-3/TRBV12-4
clone_size: .
j_call: TRBJ2-5

cdr3_nt: TGTGCCAGCAGCTCCGTTAGCGGGGGGTTTTCAGATACGCAGTATTTT
cdr3_aa: CASSSVSGGFSDTQYF
d_call: TRBD2
v_call: TRBV11-2
clone_size: few
j_call: TRBJ2-3

cdr3_nt: TGTGCCAGCCGGGACAGGGGGCTCTACGAGCAGTACTTC
cdr3_aa: CASRDRGLYEQYF
d_call: TRBD1
v_call: TRBV27
clone_size: .
j_call: TRBJ2-7

cdr3_nt: TGTGCCAGCAGCTCAAGACCGGGACTAGCGGGACTGGAGACCCAGTACTTC
cdr3_aa: CASSSRPGLAGLETQYF
d_call: TRBD2
v_call: TRBV7-9
clone_size: .
j_call: TRBJ2-5

cdr3_nt: TGCGCCAGCAGCTTGGGTGGAGGTTTCAATGAGCAGTTCTTC
cdr3_aa: CASSLGGGFNEQFF
d_call: .
v_call: TRBV5-1
clone_size: .
j_call: TRBJ2-1

cdr3_nt: TGCAGCGTGGTCGGACAGGGATTCTATGGGAACACTGAAGCTTTCTTT
cdr3_aa: CSVVGQGFYGNTEAFF
d_call: TRBD1
v_call: TRBV29-1
clone_size: few
j_call: TRBJ1-1

cdr3_nt: TGCAGCGTTGTGGCGGGACCCTACGAGCAGTACTTC
cdr3_aa: CSVVAGPYEQYF
d_call: .
v_call: TRBV29-1
clone_size: .
j_call: TRBJ2-7

cdr3_nt: TGTGCCAGCAGTGATCTACAGGACAGGGGCTATGAAAAACTGTTTTTT
cdr3_aa: CASSDLQDRGYEKLFF
d_call: TRBD1
v_call: TRBV25-1
clone_size: few
j_call: TRBJ1-4

cdr3_nt: TGTGCCAGCAGCGTTACCCCCGGGACAGGGGGCACGAATGAGCAGTTCTTC
cdr3_aa: CASSVTPGTGGTNEQFF
d_call: TRBD1
v_call: TRBV9
clone_size: .
j_call: TRBJ2-1

cdr3_nt: TGTGCCAGCGGCGAGGGGGGTTACAATGAGCAGTTCTTC
cdr3_aa: CASGEGGYNEQFF
d_call: .
v_call: TRBV6-4
clone_size: .
j_call: TRBJ2-1

cdr3_nt: TGCAGCGTTGACCGTCAGACCAACCAAGAGACCCAGTACTTC
cdr3_aa: CSVDRQTNQETQYF
d_call: .
v_call: TRBV29-1
clone_size: .
j_call: TRBJ2-5

cdr3_nt: TGTGCCAGTAGTATTGACGACTCCTACGAGCAGTACTTC
cdr3_aa: CASSIDDSYEQYF
d_call: .
v_call: TRBV19
clone_size: few
j_call: TRBJ2-7

cdr3_nt: TGTGCCAGCAGCGGCCGTTCCAGGGGGGAAGGCTACACCTTC
cdr3_aa: CASSGRSRGEGYTF
d_call: TRBD1
v_call: TRBV9
clone_size: few
j_call: TRBJ1-2

cdr3_nt: TGTGCCAGCAGTGAAGGACACTCTGGAAACACCATATATTTT
cdr3_aa: CASSEGHSGNTIYF
d_call: .
v_call: TRBV25-1
clone_size: .
j_call: TRBJ1-3

cdr3_nt: TGTGCCAGCAGCGAAGCGGGGCGTAGCTCTAACTATGGCTACACCTTC
cdr3_aa: CASSEAGRSSNYGYTF
d_call: .
v_call: TRBV6-1
clone_size: .
j_call: TRBJ1-2

cdr3_nt: TGCAGCGTTTTTGGAGGGGTTTACGAGCAGTACTTC
cdr3_aa: CSVFGGVYEQYF
d_call: .
v_call: TRBV29-1
clone_size: few
j_call: TRBJ2-7

cdr3_nt: TGTGCCAGCAGTGAACAGGGGTACAATGAGCAGTTCTTC
cdr3_aa: CASSEQGYNEQFF
d_call: .
v_call: TRBV2
clone_size: .
j_call: TRBJ2-1

cdr3_nt: TGCGCCAGCAGCTTGTCGTCCGGGATGAGCTCTGGAAACACCATATATTTT
cdr3_aa: CASSLSSGMSSGNTIYF
d_call: .
v_call: TRBV5-1
clone_size: .
j_call: TRBJ1-3

cdr3_nt: TGCAGCGTTGAAGATCCGGCCCACCTTGAGCAGTTCTTC
cdr3_aa: CSVEDPAHLEQFF
d_call: .
v_call: TRBV29-1
clone_size: few
j_call: TRBJ2-1

cdr3_nt: TGCGCCAGCAGCCAAGATCACCAGCGGGCGAAGTTAGATACGCAGTATTTT
cdr3_aa: CASSQDHQRAKLDTQYF
d_call: .
v_call: TRBV4-3
clone_size: few
j_call: TRBJ2-3

cdr3_nt: TGTGCCACCAGCAGAGTCGAAGACAGGGGGCGAGATCAGCCCCAGCATTTT
cdr3_aa: CATSRVEDRGRDQPQHF
d_call: TRBD1
v_call: TRBV15
clone_size: .
j_call: TRBJ1-5

cdr3_nt: TGCAGTGCCCATTACAGGGACACTGAAGCTTTCTTT
cdr3_aa: CSAHYRDTEAFF
d_call: .
v_call: TRBV20-1
clone_size: .
j_call: TRBJ1-1